Listed below are T cell receptor beta chains from one sample, sequenced in a study of blood T cell repertoires in COVID-19. Measured with immunoSEQ multiplex PCR; TCRdb has only the in-frame clones, and not every one. Seen here are approximately 300,000 clones, roughly 90% observed once, and the top ten hold 3.9%. The material sequenced was PBMCs or T cells enriched from blood (not recorded which). The receptors were sampled from a woman between 25 and 40 years old who had been exposed to COVID-19. Each CDR3 is given with its conserved first and last residue. The order of the fields is J gene, V gene, D gene, clone size, CDR3 protein, CDR3 DNA. A D gene is named only where the DNA matches it firmly. Expanded clones are given a class, and other clones once, few, many or no size at all.

J gene: TRBJ1-1
V gene: TRBV7-2
D gene: TRBD1
clone size: once
CDR3 protein: CASSLPAGAGQGMNTEAFF
CDR3 DNA: TGTGCCAGCAGCCTACCTGCTGGCGCGGGACAGGGGATGAACACTGAAGCTTTCTTT

J gene: TRBJ2-3
V gene: TRBV6-5
D gene: TRBD1
clone size: -
CDR3 protein: CASRRGQGGTDTQYF
CDR3 DNA: TGTGCCAGTCGTCGGGGACAGGGGGGCACAGATACGCAGTATTTT

J gene: TRBJ1-2
V gene: TRBV29-1
D gene: -
clone size: -
CDR3 protein: CSVVFSHGYTF
CDR3 DNA: TGCAGCGTTGTTTTCTCTCATGGCTACACCTTC

J gene: TRBJ2-7
V gene: TRBV7-8
D gene: TRBD1
clone size: few
CDR3 protein: CASSSPDRGYEQYF
CDR3 DNA: TGTGCCAGCAGCTCTCCGGACAGGGGCTACGAGCAGTACTTC

J gene: TRBJ1-2
V gene: TRBV6-4
D gene: -
clone size: -
CDR3 protein: CASSDLPSVPAEGYTF
CDR3 DNA: TGTGCCAGCAGTGACCTCCCTTCGGTGCCTGCGGAAGGCTACACCTTC

J gene: TRBJ1-2
V gene: TRBV5-6
D gene: TRBD1
clone size: -
CDR3 protein: CASSPRDRGRGYTF
CDR3 DNA: TGTGCCAGCAGCCCCCGGGACAGGGGACGTGGCTACACCTTC

J gene: TRBJ1-2
V gene: TRBV4-3
D gene: -
clone size: -
CDR3 protein: CASSQELTLNYGYTF
CDR3 DNA: TGCGCCAGCAGCCAAGAACTGACTCTGAACTATGGCTACACCTTC

J gene: TRBJ1-4
V gene: TRBV6-1
D gene: -
clone size: -
CDR3 protein: CASSGTPRGTNEKLFF
CDR3 DNA: TGTGCCAGCAGTGGAACCCCCAGGGGCACTAATGAAAAACTGTTTTTT

J gene: TRBJ2-5
V gene: TRBV19
D gene: -
clone size: -
CDR3 protein: CASKREETQYF
CDR3 DNA: TGTGCCAGTAAGAGAGAAGAGACCCAGTACTTC

J gene: TRBJ1-1
V gene: TRBV7-2
D gene: -
clone size: -
CDR3 protein: CASSPGRVEAFF
CDR3 DNA: TGTGCCAGCAGCCCCGGGAGGGTTGAAGCTTTCTTT

J gene: TRBJ2-1
V gene: TRBV29-1
D gene: TRBD2
clone size: once
CDR3 protein: CSVSGGAYNEQFF
CDR3 DNA: TGCAGCGTTAGCGGGGGGGCATACAATGAGCAGTTCTTC

J gene: TRBJ1-5
V gene: TRBV19
D gene: -
clone size: -
CDR3 protein: CASSIYRAVNQPQHF
CDR3 DNA: TGTGCCAGTAGTATATACAGGGCCGTCAATCAGCCCCAGCATTTT

J gene: TRBJ2-7
V gene: TRBV6-6
D gene: TRBD2
clone size: many
CDR3 protein: CASSSLKTSGSYEQYF
CDR3 DNA: TGTGCCAGCAGTTCCCTCAAGACTAGCGGCTCCTACGAGCAGTACTTC

J gene: TRBJ2-5
V gene: TRBV7-9
D gene: -
clone size: -
CDR3 protein: CASSLLAGQQETQYF
CDR3 DNA: TGTGCCAGCAGCTTACTAGCTGGACAGCAAGAGACCCAGTACTTC

J gene: TRBJ2-2
V gene: TRBV18
D gene: -
clone size: -
CDR3 protein: CASSRENTGELFF
CDR3 DNA: TGTGCCAGCTCAAGAGAAAACACCGGGGAGCTGTTTTTT

J gene: TRBJ1-2
V gene: TRBV6-5
D gene: -
clone size: -
CDR3 protein: CASSGIQGIYGYTF
CDR3 DNA: TGTGCCAGCAGCGGAATTCAGGGAATCTATGGCTACACCTTC

J gene: TRBJ2-3
V gene: TRBV27
D gene: TRBD1
clone size: -
CDR3 protein: CASSFLPGTGGTDTQYF
CDR3 DNA: TGTGCCAGCAGTTTCCTTCCCGGGACAGGGGGCACAGATACGCAGTATTTT

J gene: TRBJ1-2
V gene: TRBV12-3/TRBV12-4
D gene: -
clone size: few
CDR3 protein: CASSFQGNYGYTF
CDR3 DNA: TGTGCCAGCAGTTTTCAGGGGAACTATGGCTACACCTTC

J gene: TRBJ1-4
V gene: TRBV5-6
D gene: -
clone size: -
CDR3 protein: CASSFFSGGKLFF
CDR3 DNA: TGTGCCAGCAGCTTTTTCTCGGGGGGGAAACTGTTTTTT

J gene: TRBJ1-6
V gene: TRBV27
D gene: TRBD1
clone size: -
CDR3 protein: CASSETGQGARNSPLHF
CDR3 DNA: TGTGCCAGCAGTGAAACCGGACAGGGGGCTAGGAATTCACCCCTCCACTTT

J gene: TRBJ1-5
V gene: TRBV9
D gene: TRBD1
clone size: once
CDR3 protein: CASSVGQGGGQPQHF
CDR3 DNA: TGTGCCAGCAGCGTAGGACAGGGGGGAGGTCAGCCCCAGCATTTT

J gene: TRBJ2-1
V gene: TRBV7-2
D gene: TRBD2
clone size: -
CDR3 protein: CASSLGGGPYNEQFF
CDR3 DNA: TGTGCCAGCAGCTTAGGCGGGGGGCCCTACAATGAGCAGTTCTTC

J gene: TRBJ2-2
V gene: TRBV18
D gene: TRBD1
clone size: -
CDR3 protein: CASSPRVGGVNTGELFF
CDR3 DNA: TGTGCCAGCTCACCCCGAGTAGGGGGCGTTAACACCGGGGAGCTGTTTTTT

J gene: TRBJ1-2
V gene: TRBV5-5
D gene: TRBD1
clone size: once
CDR3 protein: CASSLEQGFGYTF
CDR3 DNA: TGTGCCAGCAGCTTGGAACAGGGGTTTGGCTACACCTTC

J gene: TRBJ1-4
V gene: TRBV12-2
D gene: -
clone size: -
CDR3 protein: CASRSAGAGEKLFF
CDR3 DNA: TGTGCAAGTCGCTCGGCAGGGGCAGGTGAAAAACTGTTTTTT

J gene: TRBJ1-2
V gene: TRBV4-3
D gene: TRBD1
clone size: -
CDR3 protein: CASSQDRQGLIRGYTF
CDR3 DNA: TGCGCCAGCAGCCAAGATAGACAGGGCCTAATCAGGGGCTACACCTTC

J gene: TRBJ2-2
V gene: TRBV18
D gene: TRBD2
clone size: -
CDR3 protein: CASSPKGRENTGELFF
CDR3 DNA: TGTGCCAGCTCTCCCAAAGGGAGGGAGAACACCGGGGAGCTGTTTTTT

J gene: TRBJ2-1
V gene: TRBV5-1
D gene: TRBD2
clone size: -
CDR3 protein: CASSTLAGGPGNEQFF
CDR3 DNA: TGCGCCAGCAGCACCCTAGCGGGGGGCCCCGGGAATGAGCAGTTCTTC

J gene: TRBJ1-1
V gene: TRBV2
D gene: -
clone size: -
CDR3 protein: CASSLYEATEAFF
CDR3 DNA: TGTGCCAGCAGCCTCTACGAGGCCACTGAAGCTTTCTTT

J gene: TRBJ2-2
V gene: TRBV2
D gene: -
clone size: -
CDR3 protein: CASRTDSNTGELFF
CDR3 DNA: TGTGCCAGCAGGACGGACTCTAACACCGGGGAGCTGTTTTTT